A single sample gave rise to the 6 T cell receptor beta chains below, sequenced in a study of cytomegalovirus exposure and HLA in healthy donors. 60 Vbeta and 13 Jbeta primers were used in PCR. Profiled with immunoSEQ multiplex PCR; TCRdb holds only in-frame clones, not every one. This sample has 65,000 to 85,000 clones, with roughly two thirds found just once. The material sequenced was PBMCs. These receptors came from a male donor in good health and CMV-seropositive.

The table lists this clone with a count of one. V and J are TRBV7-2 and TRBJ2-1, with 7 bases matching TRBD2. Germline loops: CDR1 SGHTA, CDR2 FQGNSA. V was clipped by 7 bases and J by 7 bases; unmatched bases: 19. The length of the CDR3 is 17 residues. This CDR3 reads CASTRDLGGGRKNEQFF. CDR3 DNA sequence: TGTGCCAGCACCCGGGACCTCGGCGGGGGTAGGAAGAATGAGCAGTTCTTC.

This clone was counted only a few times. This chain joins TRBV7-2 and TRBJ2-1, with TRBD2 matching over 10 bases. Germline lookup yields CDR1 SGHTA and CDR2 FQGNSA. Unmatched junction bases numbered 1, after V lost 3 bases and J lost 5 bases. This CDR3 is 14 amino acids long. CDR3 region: CASSLLAGDNEQFF. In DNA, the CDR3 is TGTGCCAGCAGCTTGCTAGCGGGAGACAATGAGCAGTTCTTC.

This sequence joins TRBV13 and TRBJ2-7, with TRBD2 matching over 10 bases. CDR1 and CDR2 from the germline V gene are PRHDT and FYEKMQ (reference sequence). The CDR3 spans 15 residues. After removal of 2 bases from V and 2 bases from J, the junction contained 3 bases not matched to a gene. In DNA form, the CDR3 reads TGTGCCAGCAGCTTAACACTAGCGGGGACCTACGAGCAGTACTTC. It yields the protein CASSLTLAGTYEQYF.

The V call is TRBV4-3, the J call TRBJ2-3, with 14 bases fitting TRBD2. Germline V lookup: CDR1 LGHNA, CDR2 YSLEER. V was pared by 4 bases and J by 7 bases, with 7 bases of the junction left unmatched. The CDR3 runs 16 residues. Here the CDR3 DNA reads TGCGCCAGCAGCCTGACCGGGACTAGCGGGGGAAATACGCAGTATTTT. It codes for CASSLTGTSGGNTQYF.

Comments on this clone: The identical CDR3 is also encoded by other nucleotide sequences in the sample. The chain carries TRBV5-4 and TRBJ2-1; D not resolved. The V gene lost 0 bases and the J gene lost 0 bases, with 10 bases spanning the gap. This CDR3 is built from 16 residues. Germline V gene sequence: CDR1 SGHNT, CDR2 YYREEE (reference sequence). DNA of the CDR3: TGTGCCAGCAGCTTGGGTGGCGGAAGCTCCTACAATGAGCAGTTCTTC. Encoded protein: CASSLGGGSSYNEQFF.

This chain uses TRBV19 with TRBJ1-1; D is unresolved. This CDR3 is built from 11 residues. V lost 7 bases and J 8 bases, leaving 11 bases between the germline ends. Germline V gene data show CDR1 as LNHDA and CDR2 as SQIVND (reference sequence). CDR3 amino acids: CASIGVWEAFF. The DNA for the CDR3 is TGTGCCAGTATCGGGGTTTGGGAAGCTTTCTTT.